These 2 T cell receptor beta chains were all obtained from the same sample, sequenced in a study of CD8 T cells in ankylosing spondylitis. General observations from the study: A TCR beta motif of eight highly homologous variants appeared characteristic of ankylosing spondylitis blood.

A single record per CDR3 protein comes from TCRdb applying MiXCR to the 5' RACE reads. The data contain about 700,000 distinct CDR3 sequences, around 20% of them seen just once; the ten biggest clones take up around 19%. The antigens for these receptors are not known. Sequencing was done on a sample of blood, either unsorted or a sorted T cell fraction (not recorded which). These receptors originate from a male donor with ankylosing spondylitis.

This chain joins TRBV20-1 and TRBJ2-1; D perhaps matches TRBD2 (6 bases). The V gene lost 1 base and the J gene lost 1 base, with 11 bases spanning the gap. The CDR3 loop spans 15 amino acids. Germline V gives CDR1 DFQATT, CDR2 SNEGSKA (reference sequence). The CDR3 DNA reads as TGCAGTGCTAGAGTAAGGGCGGGGTCCTACAATGAGCAGTTCTTC. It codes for CSARVRAGSYNEQFF.

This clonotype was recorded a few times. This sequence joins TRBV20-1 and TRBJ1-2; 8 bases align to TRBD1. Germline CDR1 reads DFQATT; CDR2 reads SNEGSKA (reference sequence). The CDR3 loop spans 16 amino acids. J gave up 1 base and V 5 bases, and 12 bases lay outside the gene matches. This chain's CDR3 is CSAFGQGNAYNYGYTF. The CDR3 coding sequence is TGCAGTGCTTTCGGACAGGGCAATGCCTATAACTATGGCTACACCTTC.